This TCR beta chain was profiled in a study of blood T cell repertoires in COVID-19. Sequencing was performed with immunoSEQ multiplex PCR; in TCRdb, only in-frame clones are kept and a portion is missing. Here the sample spans around 75,000 clones, around 89% being singletons. V shed 4 bases and J 8 bases; nucleotides not matched to a gene: 10. Germline V CDR1 and CDR2: SGHRS, YFSETQ. The CDR3 totals 15 residues. The chain carries TRBV5-1 and TRBJ1-4; 8 positions agree with TRBD1. Sequenced sample: peripheral blood. The clonotype originates from a man in his 60s with acute or convalescent COVID-19. The CDR3 sequence is CASSPRTGSGEKLFF. The DNA of the CDR3 is TGCGCCAGCAGCCCTCGGACAGGGAGTGGGGAAAAACTGTTTTTT. The whole variable domain, filled in from reference TRBV5-1 and TRBJ1-4, reads KAGVTQTPRYLIKTRGQQVTLSCSPISGHRSVSWYQQTPGQGLQFLFEYFSETQRNKGNFPGRFSGRQFSNSRSEMNVSTLELGDSALYLCASSPRTGSGEKLFFGSGTQLSVL.